At least ten counts were recorded for the clone carrying this T cell receptor (beta chain). Its antigen is still unknown. CDR3 length: 14 residues. Germline values: CDR1 KGHSH, CDR2 LQKENI. V was pared by 3 bases and J by 3 bases, with 11 bases between. This record belongs to a study of read filtering for tumor transcriptome and immune sequencing. Study-level findings and limits: Dropping single-read clonotypes raised IR-seq and RNA-seq shared-clonotype correlation.

Bone marrow was sampled from every patient at the time of active disease. This library used approximately 370 ng RNA and molecular barcoded adaptors spanning alpha/delta and beta/gamma chains. TCRdb reprocessed the reads with MiXCR, giving one entry per CDR3 protein. The table lists roughly 130,000 distinct CDR3 sequences, over 10% of them singletons. Sample: a population of CD138-negative cells sorted from bone marrow. The rearrangement uses TRBV18 and TRBJ1-2; TRBD1 might be the D (6 bases). This clonotype was sampled from a donor at least 40 years old with multiple myeloma. The CDR3 nucleotides read TGTGCCAGCTCACCGGGCAGGGGAGACTATGGCTACACCTTC. This translates into CASSPGRGDYGYTF.